This T cell receptor beta chain was documented in a study of blood T cell repertoires in COVID-19. Study overall: Some COVID-19 samples were acute and others convalescent; all came from the United States, Italy and Spain. Sample material is recorded as cDNA or gDNA derived from T cells, B-cell-depleted T cells, or PBMCs.

The germline gives CDR1 SGDLS, CDR2 YYNGEE. The CDR3 consists of 14 residues. V lost 3 bases and J 3 bases, leaving 13 bases between the germline ends. In the original analysis: Estimates of nucleated cell counts were drawn from the amplification of reference gene primers. Only in-frame clones appear in the TCRdb table, and some are missing; sequencing was by immunoSEQ multiplex PCR. The V and J calls and clone size are taken from that table; D and trimming were inferred from the DNA. The data show around 150,000 clones, around 85% seen once. Sequenced material: peripheral blood. This TCR came from a human donor with acute or convalescent COVID-19. The donor label of this sample is uncertain. This chain joins TRBV9 and TRBJ2-7, with D possibly matching TRBD2 (6 bases). The CDR3 spells CASSEGLGLYEQYF. CDR3 coding DNA: TGTGCCAGCAGCGAGGGACTGGGGCTCTACGAGCAGTACTTC.